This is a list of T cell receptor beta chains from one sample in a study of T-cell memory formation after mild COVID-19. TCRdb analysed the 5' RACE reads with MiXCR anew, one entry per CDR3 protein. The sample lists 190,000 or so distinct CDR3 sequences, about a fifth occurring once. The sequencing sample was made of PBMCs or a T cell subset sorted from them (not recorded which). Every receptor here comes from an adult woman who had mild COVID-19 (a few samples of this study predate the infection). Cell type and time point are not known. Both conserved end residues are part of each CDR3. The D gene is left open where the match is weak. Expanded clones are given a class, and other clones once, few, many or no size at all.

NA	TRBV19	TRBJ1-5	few	TGTGCCAGTAGTATCGGTAACACCTATCAGCCCCAGCATTTT	CASSIGNTYQPQHF
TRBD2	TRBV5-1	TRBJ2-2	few	TGCGCCAGCAGCTTGGCCCGCGGGGGGGCCGACACCGGGGAGCTGTTTTTT	CASSLARGGADTGELFF
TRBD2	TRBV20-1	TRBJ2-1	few	TGCAGTGCGATTCCTCCTAGCGGGGGGGCCTCGGATGAGCAGTTCTTC	CSAIPPSGGASDEQFF
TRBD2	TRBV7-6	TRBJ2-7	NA	TGTGCCAGCAGCTTAGTTCTAGCGGGACCCTCCGAGCAGTACTTC	CASSLVLAGPSEQYF
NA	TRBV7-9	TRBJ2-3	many	TGTGCCAGCAGCTTCTCTCCAGATACGCAGTATTTT	CASSFSPDTQYF
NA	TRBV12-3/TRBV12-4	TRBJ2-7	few	TGTGCCAGCAGTTTCTCTGGGGACCCCTACGAGCAGTACTTC	CASSFSGDPYEQYF
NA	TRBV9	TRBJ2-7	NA	TGTGCCAGCGCCCCGGGAACCCGAGTCTACGAGCAGTACTTC	CASAPGTRVYEQYF
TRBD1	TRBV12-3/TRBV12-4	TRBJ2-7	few	TGTGCCAGCAGACCCGGGGACAGGCCCTCCTACGAGCAGTACTTC	CASRPGDRPSYEQYF
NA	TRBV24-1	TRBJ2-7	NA	TGTGCCACCAGTGATTCCAGCGGCGAGCAGTACTTC	CATSDSSGEQYF
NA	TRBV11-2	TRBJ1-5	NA	TGTGCCAGCAGTAACCCGGACCTCAATCAGCCCCAGCATTTT	CASSNPDLNQPQHF
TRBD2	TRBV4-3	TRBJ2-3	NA	TGCGCCAGCAGCCAAGCCGGGACTAGCCCCGGGCATACGCAGTATTTT	CASSQAGTSPGHTQYF
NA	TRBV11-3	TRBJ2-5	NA	TGTGCCAGCAGCCTCCGGGGAATAGAGACCCAGTACTTC	CASSLRGIETQYF